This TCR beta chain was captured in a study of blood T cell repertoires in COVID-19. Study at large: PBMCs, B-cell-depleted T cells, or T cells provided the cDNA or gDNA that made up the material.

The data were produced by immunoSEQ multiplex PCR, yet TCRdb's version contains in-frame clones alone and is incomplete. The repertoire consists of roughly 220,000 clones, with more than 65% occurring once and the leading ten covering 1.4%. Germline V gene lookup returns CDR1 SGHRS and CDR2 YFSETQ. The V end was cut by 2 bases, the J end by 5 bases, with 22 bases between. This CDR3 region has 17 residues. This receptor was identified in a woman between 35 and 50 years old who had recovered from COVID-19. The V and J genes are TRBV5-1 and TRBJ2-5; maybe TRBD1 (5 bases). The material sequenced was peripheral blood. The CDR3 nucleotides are TGCGCCAGCAGCTTATTGGGGCGAGACAGTTTGGCCGAGACCCAGTACTTC. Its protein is CASSLLGRDSLAETQYF.